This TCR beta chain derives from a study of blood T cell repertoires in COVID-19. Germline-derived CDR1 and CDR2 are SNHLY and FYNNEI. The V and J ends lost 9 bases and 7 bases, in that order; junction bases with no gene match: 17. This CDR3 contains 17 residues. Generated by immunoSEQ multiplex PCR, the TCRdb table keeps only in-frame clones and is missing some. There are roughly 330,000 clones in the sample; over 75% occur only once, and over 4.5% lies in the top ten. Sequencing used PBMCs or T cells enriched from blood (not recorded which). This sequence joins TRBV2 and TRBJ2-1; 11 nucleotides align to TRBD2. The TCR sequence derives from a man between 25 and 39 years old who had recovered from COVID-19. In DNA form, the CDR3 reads TGTGCCAGTACTATGGCTAGCGGGGGGCTATTGGGGAATGAGCAGTTCTTC. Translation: CASTMASGGLLGNEQFF.